These T cell receptor beta chains were read from a single sample in a study of CD8+ T cells in alopecia areata. This table comes from immunoSEQ multiplex PCR, and its TCRdb copy is limited to in-frame clones, with some not included. The data show 150,000 or so clones, roughly 48% seen once. What was sequenced was CD4+ T cells sorted from blood. These TCRs come from a human donor with alopecia areata. Both conserved end residues are trimmed from each CDR3. Each record gives: D gene, V gene, J gene, CDR3 protein. The D gene is left open where the match is weak.

>TRBD2|TRBV9|TRBJ2-5
ASSAPMSGGETQY
>NA|TRBV20-1|TRBJ2-7
SAMSWEQY
>TRBD2|TRBV28|TRBJ2-7
ASSGTILYEQY
>TRBD1|TRBV5-6|TRBJ2-5
ASRTGAGTQY
>TRBD2|TRBV7-3|TRBJ2-3
ASSLGLARTDTQY
>TRBD2|TRBV19|TRBJ2-1
ASSRTSNNEQF
>NA|TRBV4-1|TRBJ2-5
ASSQGIQTQY
>NA|TRBV18|TRBJ2-7
ASSANSYEQY
>NA|TRBV29-1|TRBJ1-1
SGSENTEAF
>NA|TRBV2|TRBJ1-5
ASSGTDSNQPQH
>NA|TRBV28|TRBJ2-3
ASLNGSTDTQY
>NA|TRBV5-1|TRBJ2-7
ASSSEGLYEQY
>TRBD2|TRBV9|TRBJ2-4
ASSVDPGGTSGSRNIQY
>TRBD1|TRBV28|TRBJ2-3
ASRRQGGTDTQY
>NA|TRBV15|TRBJ2-5
ATSRETQETQY
>TRBD1|TRBV6-6|TRBJ1-4
ASSPGQGHEKLF
>NA|TRBV30|TRBJ1-5
AWSMPGLFL
>TRBD1|TRBV29-1|TRBJ2-3
SVQPGQVRTDTQY
>NA|TRBV29-1|TRBJ1-5
SAGQQNQPQH
>TRBD1|TRBV29-1|TRBJ2-7
SVGPGQGGYEQY
>NA|TRBV9|TRBJ2-1
ASGNKGGGSSEQF
>NA|TRBV29-1|TRBJ2-7
SARDGIYEQY
>NA|TRBV7-8|TRBJ1-5
ASSFQYGPQH
>NA|TRBV7-3|TRBJ2-1
ASSLFTGGGSYNEQF
>NA|TRBV12-5|TRBJ1-1
ASGSQDTEAF
>NA|TRBV27|TRBJ2-1
ASSLYGHPFEQF
>TRBD1|TRBV29-1|TRBJ2-3
SVSSGQGVTDTQY
>NA|TRBV18|TRBJ2-1
ASSPTLYNEQF
>NA|TRBV5-6|TRBJ1-1
ASSFYTEAF
>TRBD1|TRBV30|TRBJ1-2
AWSRGQGIQNGYT
>NA|TRBV25-1|TRBJ2-7
ASSGSYEQY
>NA|TRBV6-6|TRBJ2-7
ASSPPEGGRSYEQY
>NA|TRBV7-3|TRBJ2-2
ASSPRLTRNTGELF
>NA|TRBV6-5|TRBJ2-3
ASSYYQRTDTQY
>NA|TRBV29-1|TRBJ2-7
SVRPDRLYEQY
>NA|TRBV29-1|TRBJ1-4
SVVGRATNEKLF
>NA|TRBV2|TRBJ2-7
ASSDYRVEQY
>NA|TRBV6-5|TRBJ2-7
ASSRAGSYEQY
>TRBD1|TRBV7-9|TRBJ1-5
ASSPVGDRRNQPQH
>NA|TRBV9|TRBJ2-7
ASSVDVTGTYEQY